This T cell receptor (beta chain) was observed in a study of Ad26.COV2.S vaccination and SARS-CoV-2 variants. Study-level background: Administration of Ad26.COV2.S was intramuscular, either once or twice 56 days apart. Overall study findings and caveats: Substantial response breadth was reportedly seen for spike-specific CD8+ and CD4+ T cells after vaccination. An underestimation of total T cell responses may have resulted from the TCR breadth and depth analyses.

The treatment was: over 15 received Ad26.COV2.S at low or high dose, single or two shots; 5 received placebo; per-sample allocation not given. Day 63 after the first vaccine or placebo injection was the time point for sampling. The CDR3 has 14 residues. Between the trimmed V and J ends, which lost 5 bases and 1 base, there was a span of 11 bases. Germline lookup yields CDR1 LGHNT and CDR2 FRNRAP. Profiling relied on immunoSEQ multiplex PCR, and the TCRdb table lists in-frame clones only, not all of them. The sample includes around 320,000 clones, 85% of them seen just once. Notes on this clone: Its antigen is still unknown.

The sequences come from peripheral blood, collected in a trial of Ad26.COV2.S vaccine versus placebo. The clonotype comes from a person aged 18 to 65 who received the Ad26.COV2.S COVID-19 vaccine or a placebo. The chain recombines TRBV12-5 with TRBJ1-1; D might be TRBD1 (5 bases). The DNA of the CDR3 is TGTGCTAGTGGTACGGGACGGCGGAACACTGAAGCTTTCTTT. It specifies CASGTGRRNTEAFF. Drawing the rest from reference TRBV12-5 and TRBJ1-1, the complete variable domain is DARVTQTPRHKVTEMGQEVTMRCQPILGHNTVFWYRQTMMQGLELLAYFRNRAPLDDSGMPKDRFSAEMPDATLATLKIQPSEPRDSAVYFCASGTGRRNTEAFFGQGTRLTVV.